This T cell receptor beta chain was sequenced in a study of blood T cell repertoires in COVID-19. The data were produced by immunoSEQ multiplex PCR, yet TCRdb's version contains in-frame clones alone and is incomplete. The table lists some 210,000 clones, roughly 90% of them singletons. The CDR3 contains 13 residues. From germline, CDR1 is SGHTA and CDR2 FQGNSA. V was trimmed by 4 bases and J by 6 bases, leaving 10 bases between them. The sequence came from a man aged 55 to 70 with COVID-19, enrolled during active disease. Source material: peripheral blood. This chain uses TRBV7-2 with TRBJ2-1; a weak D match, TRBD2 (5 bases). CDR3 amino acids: CASSSGLRNEQFF. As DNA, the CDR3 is TGTGCCAGCAGCTCCGGACTTCGCAATGAGCAGTTCTTC.